Listed below are T cell receptor beta chains from one sample, sequenced in a study of cytomegalovirus exposure and HLA in healthy donors. Sequencing used immunoSEQ multiplex PCR; TCRdb keeps in-frame clones, though not all of them. Of approximately 190,000 clones detected, more than 75% appear once; the ten largest clones hold 11% to 15%. Sequenced: PBMCs. The origin of the receptors is a woman aged 25 to 39 in good health and CMV-seropositive. Both conserved end residues are part of each CDR3. A D gene is named only where the DNA matches it firmly. Expanded clones are given a class, and other clones once, few, many or no size at all.

j_call d_call v_call clone_size cdr3_nt cdr3_aa
TRBJ2-7 TRBD1 TRBV28 . TGTGCCAGCAGTCTGGGACAGCCGACTACCTACGAGCAGTACTTC CASSLGQPTTYEQYF
TRBJ1-3 . TRBV5-5 . TGTGCCAGCAGCCCGGGGGTCCAGGGTTCGATTGGAAACACCATATATTTT CASSPGVQGSIGNTIYF
TRBJ2-7 . TRBV7-6 . TGTGCCAGCAGCTTAGAGGGGGAAACCTACGAGCAGTACTTC CASSLEGETYEQYF
TRBJ2-7 . TRBV6-1 few TGTGCCAGCTCCGCAGGGCCCTACGAGCAGTACTTC CASSAGPYEQYF
TRBJ1-1 . TRBV30 . TGTGCCTGGAGTTATATGAGGGCTGAAGCTTTCTTT CAWSYMRAEAFF
TRBJ2-2 . TRBV15 . TGTGCCACCAGCAGAGCCGGAGGTGATAACACCGGGGAGCTGTTTTTT CATSRAGGDNTGELFF
TRBJ1-1 TRBD1 TRBV2 once TGTGCCAGCGCCGACCGACAGGGATGGGGCACTGAAGCTTTCTTT CASADRQGWGTEAFF
TRBJ2-7 . TRBV2 . TGTGCCAGCAGTGAAGCGGGCCGCTACGAGCAGTACTTC CASSEAGRYEQYF
TRBJ2-7 . TRBV11-2 few TGTGCCAGCAGCTTACCCCCGCTAAACGAGCAGTACTTC CASSLPPLNEQYF
TRBJ2-7 TRBD1 TRBV27 . TGTGCCAGCAGTCGACAGGGTACTTCCTACGAGCAGTACTTC CASSRQGTSYEQYF
TRBJ2-2 TRBD1 TRBV2 . TGTGCCAGCAGTGTGAGCCGGACAGGCCAAACCGGGGAGCTGTTTTTT CASSVSRTGQTGELFF
TRBJ1-1 . TRBV9 . TGTGCCAGCAGCGTAGGTCAGGGTGTCAACACTGAAGCTTTCTTT CASSVGQGVNTEAFF
TRBJ1-5 TRBD1 TRBV19 few TGTGCCAGTGTACAGGGGGCGCGATGGCCCCAGCATTTT CASVQGARWPQHF
TRBJ1-2 . TRBV7-9 . TGTGCCAGCAGCCCTAGCGGTGGGGGGGCCTTCTATGGCTACACCTTC CASSPSGGGAFYGYTF
TRBJ2-2 TRBD2 TRBV19 . TGTGCCAGTAGGCCTCGGGGCGGGGGTTTCCAGAACACCGGGGAGCTGTTTTTT CASRPRGGGFQNTGELFF
TRBJ2-1 TRBD2 TRBV7-8 once TGTGCCAGCAGCTTAATGGTTAGCGGGAGGTCCCGCTCCTACAATGAGCAGTTCTTC CASSLMVSGRSRSYNEQFF
TRBJ2-3 TRBD2 TRBV19 . TGTGCCAGTATGTCCCAGCGGGGGGGCATAGATACGCAGTATTTT CASMSQRGGIDTQYF
TRBJ2-7 . TRBV2 . TGTGCCAGCGCCGCCGTAAAGGGGCTGTACGAGCAGTACTTC CASAAVKGLYEQYF
TRBJ2-7 TRBD1 TRBV11-3 . TGTGCCAGCAGCTTAGAAGGGGGCCAACGCTACGAGCAGTACTTC CASSLEGGQRYEQYF
TRBJ2-1 . TRBV5-6 . TGTGCCAGCAGCTTGACCGGGACTGAGGACTACAATGAGCAGTTCTTC CASSLTGTEDYNEQFF
TRBJ2-5 . TRBV5-4 . TGTGCCAGCAGCTCAGAGTATAGCGAAGAGACCCAGTACTTC CASSSEYSEETQYF
TRBJ2-1 . TRBV7-8 . TGTGCCAGCAGCTCAACAGGGAGCTCCTACAATGAGCAGTTCTTC CASSSTGSSYNEQFF
TRBJ2-7 TRBD1 TRBV11-3 . TGTGCCAGCAGATATACCCGAGACAGGGACGAGCAGTACTTC CASRYTRDRDEQYF
TRBJ1-5 . TRBV28 . TGTGCCAGCAGCTCAACCTTTTCCAGGCAGGAGGATCAGCCCCAGCATTTT CASSSTFSRQEDQPQHF
TRBJ2-7 . TRBV7-8 . TGTGCCAGCAGCACCTCTAGCGCACTAAGGGAGCAGTACTTC CASSTSSALREQYF
TRBJ1-2 . TRBV6-5 . TGTGCCAGCAGTTACGATCGGATTGGAAGGGGTGGCTACACCTTC CASSYDRIGRGGYTF
TRBJ2-7 TRBD2 TRBV28 . TGTGCCAGCAGTTCACCCAGCGGGGGGTCCTACGAGCAGTACTTC CASSSPSGGSYEQYF
TRBJ2-5 TRBD2 TRBV28 . TGTGCCAGCAGTTTGCGGGGGGAAGGGGAGACCCAGTACTTC CASSLRGEGETQYF
TRBJ2-3 TRBD2 TRBV27 . TGTGCCAGCAGTCCCACCCGACTAGCGGGAGGTACGGAACATACGCAGTATTTT CASSPTRLAGGTEHTQYF
TRBJ2-6 TRBD1 TRBV7-9 . TGTGCCAGCAGCAGGGGGGGCGGGACAGGGGGGCTCGGAGCCAACGTCCTGACTTTC CASSRGGGTGGLGANVLTF
TRBJ2-7 TRBD1 TRBV10-1 . TGCGCCAGCAGTGAGTCCGACAGGGCGGACGAGCAGTACTTC CASSESDRADEQYF
TRBJ2-2 TRBD2 TRBV28 . TGTGCCAGCAGTTTCTTGGGACTAGCGGGAGGGCCCGGGGAGCTGTTTTTT CASSFLGLAGGPGELFF
TRBJ1-5 . TRBV18 few TGTGCCAGCTCACCAGGGCTTGAGAATCAGCCCCAGCATTTT CASSPGLENQPQHF
TRBJ2-5 TRBD2 TRBV7-2 . TGTGCCAGCAGCTTACTAGCGGGAGGGGGCCAAGAGACCCAGTACTTC CASSLLAGGGQETQYF
TRBJ1-1 . TRBV11-2 . TGTGCCAGCAGCTTAGTGCAAGGGGCTGGCACTGAAGCTTTCTTT CASSLVQGAGTEAFF
TRBJ2-7 TRBD1 TRBV5-1 once TGCGCCAGCAGGCGTGACAGGGATGGGGCCTACGAGCAGTACTTC CASRRDRDGAYEQYF
TRBJ2-2 TRBD1 TRBV5-1 . TGCGCCAGCAGCTTGCAGGGGGCAAGGACCGGGGAGCTGTTTTTT CASSLQGARTGELFF
TRBJ2-5 . TRBV30 . TGTGCCTGGAGGGCCAGCGGAACCCAAGAGACCCAGTACTTC CAWRASGTQETQYF
TRBJ1-6 . TRBV28 . TGTGCCAGCAGTTTAATTTTCTCAACCCGGGATAATTCACCCCTCCACTTT CASSLIFSTRDNSPLHF
TRBJ1-2 . TRBV5-1 once TGCGCCAGCAGCTTGGCCAGAACCGGGAAGAGGGTCGGCTACACCTTC CASSLARTGKRVGYTF
TRBJ2-3 . TRBV6-5 . TGTGCCAGCAGGGCGACAGGCACAGATACGCAGTATTTT CASRATGTDTQYF
TRBJ2-7 . TRBV29-1 . TGCAGCGTTGAAGCCGGGAATACCTACGAGCAGTACTTC CSVEAGNTYEQYF
TRBJ2-7 TRBD2 TRBV28 . TGTGCCAGCAGTCCGGGACTAGCGGGCAGATACGAGCAGTACTTC CASSPGLAGRYEQYF
TRBJ2-1 . TRBV6-5 . TGTGCCAGCAGCCAGGACTACTACAATGAGCAGTTCTTC CASSQDYYNEQFF
TRBJ2-1 TRBD2 TRBV7-2 once TGTGCCAGCAGCTCCCCCGGGACTAGCGGGGGGGCCCGGTACAATGAGCAGTTCTTC CASSSPGTSGGARYNEQFF
TRBJ1-4 . TRBV9 . TGTGCCAGCAGCGTGGGCGCACCCACCGAAAAACTGTTTTTT CASSVGAPTEKLFF
TRBJ1-6 . TRBV6-6 . TGTGCCAGCTATACTATGCGGACAGCAAATAATTCACCCCTCCACTTT CASYTMRTANNSPLHF
TRBJ1-1 . TRBV5-3 . TGTGCCAGAAGCTTGGAAAGGGGGACTGAAGCTTTCTTT CARSLERGTEAFF
TRBJ2-1 . TRBV30 . TGTGCCTGGAGTGTGGGACTGCTCCGTAATGAGCAGTTCTTC CAWSVGLLRNEQFF
TRBJ2-7 . TRBV6-6 . TGTGCCAGCAGTTACTCGATGGGAGGAGGGGCACCCGAGCAGTACTTC CASSYSMGGGAPEQYF
TRBJ2-5 TRBD1 TRBV5-1 . TGCGCCAGCAGCTTGAGCGTAGACAGGGGGGAGACCCAGTACTTC CASSLSVDRGETQYF
TRBJ1-2 . TRBV11-2 . TGTGCCAGCAGCTTAGAGGTGGGCGGGCGCTACACCTTC CASSLEVGGRYTF
TRBJ2-1 . TRBV5-1 once TGCGCCAGCAGCTTCCAGGGAGGTAGAAATGAGCAGTTCTTC CASSFQGGRNEQFF
TRBJ2-2 . TRBV25-1 few TGTGCCAGCAGTGCCGGGGAAGCCGGGGAGCTGTTTTTT CASSAGEAGELFF
TRBJ2-7 TRBD2 TRBV11-2 . TGTGCCAGCAGCTCCGGGGGGGGACTAGCGCAACAGTACTTC CASSSGGGLAQQYF
TRBJ2-5 TRBD1 TRBV5-6 . TGTGCCAGCAGCGGGACAGGGGTCTATCAAGAGACCCAGTACTTC CASSGTGVYQETQYF
TRBJ2-1 . TRBV7-9 . TGTTCCAGCAGCTTAGGGGCTACACAGAATGAGCAGTTCTTC CSSSLGATQNEQFF
TRBJ1-3 . TRBV4-1 . TGCGCCAGCAGCCAAGGACAGCAGCCAGGAAACACCATATATTTT CASSQGQQPGNTIYF
TRBJ1-1 . TRBV7-3 . TGTGCCAGCAGTACCGAGGCCGCGAGCACTGAAGCTTTCTTT CASSTEAASTEAFF
TRBJ2-1 . TRBV6-5 . TGTGCCAGCAGTTACGGCGGCAATGAGCAGTTCTTC CASSYGGNEQFF